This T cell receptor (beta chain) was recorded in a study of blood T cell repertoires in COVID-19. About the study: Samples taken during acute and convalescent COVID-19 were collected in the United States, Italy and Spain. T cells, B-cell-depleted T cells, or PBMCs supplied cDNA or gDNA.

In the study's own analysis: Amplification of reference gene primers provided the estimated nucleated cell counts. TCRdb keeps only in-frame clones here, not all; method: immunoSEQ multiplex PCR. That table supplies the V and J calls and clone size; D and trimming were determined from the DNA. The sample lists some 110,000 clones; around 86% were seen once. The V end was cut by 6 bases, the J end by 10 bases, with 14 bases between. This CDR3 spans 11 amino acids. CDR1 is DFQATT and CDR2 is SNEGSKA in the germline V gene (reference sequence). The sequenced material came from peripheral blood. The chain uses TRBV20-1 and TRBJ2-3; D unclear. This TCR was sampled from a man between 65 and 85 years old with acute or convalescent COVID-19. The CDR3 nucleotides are TGCAGTGCGCCTACCGAGGCATCGCAGTATTTT. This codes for CSAPTEASQYF.